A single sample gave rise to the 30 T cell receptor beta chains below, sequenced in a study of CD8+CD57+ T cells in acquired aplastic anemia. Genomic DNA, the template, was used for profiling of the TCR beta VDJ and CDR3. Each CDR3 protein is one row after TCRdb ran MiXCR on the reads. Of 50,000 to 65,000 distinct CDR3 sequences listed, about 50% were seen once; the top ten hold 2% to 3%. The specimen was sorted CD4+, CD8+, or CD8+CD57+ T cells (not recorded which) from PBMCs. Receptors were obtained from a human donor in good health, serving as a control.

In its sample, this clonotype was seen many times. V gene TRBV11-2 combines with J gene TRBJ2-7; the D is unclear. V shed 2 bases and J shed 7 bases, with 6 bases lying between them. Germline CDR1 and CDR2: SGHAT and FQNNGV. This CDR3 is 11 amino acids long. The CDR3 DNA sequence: TGTGCCAGCAGCTTATCCCGGGAGCAGTACTTC. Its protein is CASSLSREQYF.

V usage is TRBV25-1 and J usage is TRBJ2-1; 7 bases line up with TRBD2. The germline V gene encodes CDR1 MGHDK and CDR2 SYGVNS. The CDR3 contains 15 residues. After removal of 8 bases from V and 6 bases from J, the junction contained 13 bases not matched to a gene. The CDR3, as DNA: TGTGCCAGCTTGATGGGTGGGAGGGCCGGCAATGAGCAGTTCTTC. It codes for CASLMGGRAGNEQFF.

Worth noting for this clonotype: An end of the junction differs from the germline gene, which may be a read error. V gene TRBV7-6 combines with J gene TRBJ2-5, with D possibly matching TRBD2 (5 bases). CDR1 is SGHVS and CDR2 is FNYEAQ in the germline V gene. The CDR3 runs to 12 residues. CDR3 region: CASSLAWETPYF. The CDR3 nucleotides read TGTGCCAGCAGCTTAGCGTGGGAGACCCCGTACTTC.

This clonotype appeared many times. This CDR3 reads CSAQRVSSGANVLTF. In DNA, the CDR3 is TGCAGTGCTCAACGAGTGAGCTCTGGGGCCAACGTCCTGACTTTC. The chain is built from TRBV20-1 and TRBJ2-6; no reliable D call. V was trimmed by 5 bases and J by 0 bases, leaving 11 bases between them. The CDR3 is made up of 15 amino acids. Germline loops: CDR1 DFQATT, CDR2 SNEGSKA (reference sequence).

In DNA, the CDR3 is TGTGCCAGCAGCTTAGTACTCCAGGGTGGAGCTTTCTTT. Its translation is CASSLVLQGGAFF. The chain recombines TRBV7-9 with TRBJ1-1, with D possibly TRBD1 on 5 matching bases. CDR1 and CDR2 (germline): SEHNR, FQNEAQ (reference sequence). The germline V and J ends were trimmed by 1 base and 10 bases, with 13 bases remaining between them. This CDR3 region has 13 residues.

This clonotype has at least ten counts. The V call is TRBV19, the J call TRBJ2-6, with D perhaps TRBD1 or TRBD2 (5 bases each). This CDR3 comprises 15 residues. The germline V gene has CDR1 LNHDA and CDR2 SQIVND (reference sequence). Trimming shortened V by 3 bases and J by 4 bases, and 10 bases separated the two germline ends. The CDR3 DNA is TGTGCCAGTAGTATCATGGGGACCGGGGCCAACGTCCTGACTTTC. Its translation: CASSIMGTGANVLTF.

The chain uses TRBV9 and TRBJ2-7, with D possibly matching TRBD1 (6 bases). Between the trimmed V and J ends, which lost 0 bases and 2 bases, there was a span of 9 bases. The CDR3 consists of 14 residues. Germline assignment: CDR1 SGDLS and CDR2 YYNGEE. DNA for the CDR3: TGTGCCAGCAGCGTAGACAGGGCACCCTACGAGCAGTACTTC. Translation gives CASSVDRAPYEQYF.

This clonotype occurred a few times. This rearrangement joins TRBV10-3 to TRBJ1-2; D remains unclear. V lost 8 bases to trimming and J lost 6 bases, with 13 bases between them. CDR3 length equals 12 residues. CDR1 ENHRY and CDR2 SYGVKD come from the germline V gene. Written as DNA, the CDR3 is TGTGCCATCTGGAGCGGGAACGATGGCTACACCTTC. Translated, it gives CAIWSGNDGYTF.

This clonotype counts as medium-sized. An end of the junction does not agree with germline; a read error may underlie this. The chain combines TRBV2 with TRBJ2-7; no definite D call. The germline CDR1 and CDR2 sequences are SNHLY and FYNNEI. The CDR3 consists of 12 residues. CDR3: CASSEGWYVQYF. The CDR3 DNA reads TGTGCCAGCAGTGAAGGGTGGTACGTGCAGTACTTC.

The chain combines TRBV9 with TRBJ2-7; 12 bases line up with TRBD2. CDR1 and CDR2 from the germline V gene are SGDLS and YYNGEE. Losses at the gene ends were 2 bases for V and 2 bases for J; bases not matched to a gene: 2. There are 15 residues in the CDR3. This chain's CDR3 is CASSVSSGRAYEQYF. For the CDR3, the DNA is TGTGCCAGCAGCGTCTCTAGCGGGAGGGCCTACGAGCAGTACTTC.

CDR3 protein: CSAQTAGDGYTF. CDR3 sequence (DNA): TGCAGTGCCCAGACGGCAGGCGATGGCTACACCTTC. The V and J genes are TRBV20-1 and TRBJ1-2; D is uncertain. Germline CDR1 and CDR2: DFQATT and SNEGSKA (reference sequence). The CDR3 sequence is 12 residues long. Trimming pared 6 bases from V and 6 bases from J, leaving 14 bases between.

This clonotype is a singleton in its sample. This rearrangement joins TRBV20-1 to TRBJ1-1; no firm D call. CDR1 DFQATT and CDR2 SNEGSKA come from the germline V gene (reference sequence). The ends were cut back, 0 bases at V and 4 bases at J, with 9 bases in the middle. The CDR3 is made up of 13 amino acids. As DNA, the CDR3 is TGCAGTGCTAGAGACTGGGGAGGCACTGAAGCTTTCTTT. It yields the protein CSARDWGGTEAFF.

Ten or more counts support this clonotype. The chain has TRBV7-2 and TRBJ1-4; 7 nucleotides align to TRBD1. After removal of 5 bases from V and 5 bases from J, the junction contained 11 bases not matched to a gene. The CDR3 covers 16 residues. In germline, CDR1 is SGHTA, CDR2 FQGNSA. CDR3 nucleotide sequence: TGTGCCAGCAGCCGACGCCGGACAGGATCAAATGAAAAACTGTTTTTT. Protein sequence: CASSRRRTGSNEKLFF.

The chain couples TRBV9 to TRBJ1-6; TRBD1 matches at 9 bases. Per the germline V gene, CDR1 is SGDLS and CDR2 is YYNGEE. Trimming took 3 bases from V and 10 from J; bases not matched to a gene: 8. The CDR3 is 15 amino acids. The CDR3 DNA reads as TGTGCCAGCAGCGCCAGACAGGGGGGGACCTCACCCCTCCACTTT. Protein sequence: CASSARQGGTSPLHF.

CDR3 sequence reads: CASIQRDGGGNSPLHF. The CDR3 nucleotides are TGTGCCAGCATTCAAAGGGACGGGGGCGGGAATTCACCCCTCCACTTT. The chain employs TRBV6-1 and TRBJ1-6, with D possibly TRBD1 on 6 matching bases. CDR1 and CDR2 (germline): MNHNS, SASEGT. V was trimmed by 7 bases and J by 7 bases, leaving 20 bases between them. This CDR3 contains 16 residues.

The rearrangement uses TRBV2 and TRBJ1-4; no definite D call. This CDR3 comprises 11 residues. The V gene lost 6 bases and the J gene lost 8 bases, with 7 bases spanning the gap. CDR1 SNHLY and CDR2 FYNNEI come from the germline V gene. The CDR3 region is CASRETEKLFF. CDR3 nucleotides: TGTGCCAGCAGGGAAACAGAAAAACTGTTTTTT.

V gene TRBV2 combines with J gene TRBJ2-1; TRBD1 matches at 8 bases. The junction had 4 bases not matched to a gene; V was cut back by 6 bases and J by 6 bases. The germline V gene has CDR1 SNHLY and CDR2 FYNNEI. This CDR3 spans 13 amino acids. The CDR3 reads CASRLDRANEQFF. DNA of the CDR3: TGTGCCAGCAGACTGGACAGGGCCAATGAGCAGTTCTTC.

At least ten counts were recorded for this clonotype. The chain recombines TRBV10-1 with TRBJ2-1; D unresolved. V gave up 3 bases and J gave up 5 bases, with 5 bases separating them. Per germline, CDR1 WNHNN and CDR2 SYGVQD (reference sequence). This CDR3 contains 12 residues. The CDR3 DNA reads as TGCGCCAGCAGTGACAGAAACAATGAGCAGTTCTTC. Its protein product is CASSDRNNEQFF.

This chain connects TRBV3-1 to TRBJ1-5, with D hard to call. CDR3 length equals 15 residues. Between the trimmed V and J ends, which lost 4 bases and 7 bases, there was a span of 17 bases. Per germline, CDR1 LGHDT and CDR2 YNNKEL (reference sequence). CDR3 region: CASSLGRPGFQPQHF. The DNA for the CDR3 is TGTGCCAGCAGCCTAGGGCGGCCTGGGTTCCAGCCCCAGCATTTT.

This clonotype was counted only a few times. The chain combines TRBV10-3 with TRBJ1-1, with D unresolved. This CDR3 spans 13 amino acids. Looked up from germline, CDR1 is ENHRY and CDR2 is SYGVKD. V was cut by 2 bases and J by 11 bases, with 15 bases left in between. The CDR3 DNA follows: TGTGCCATCAGTGAGGCGAACGGTAATGGGGCTTTCTTT. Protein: CAISEANGNGAFF.

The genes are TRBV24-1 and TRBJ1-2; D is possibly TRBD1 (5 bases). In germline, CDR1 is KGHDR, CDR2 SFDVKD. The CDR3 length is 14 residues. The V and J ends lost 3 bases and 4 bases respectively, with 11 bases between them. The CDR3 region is CATSDPAGVYGYTF. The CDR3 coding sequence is TGTGCCACCAGTGATCCGGCGGGGGTCTATGGCTACACCTTC.

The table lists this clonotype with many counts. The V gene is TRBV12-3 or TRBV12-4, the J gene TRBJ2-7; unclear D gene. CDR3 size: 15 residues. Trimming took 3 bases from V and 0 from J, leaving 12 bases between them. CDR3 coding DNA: TGTGCCAGCAGTTTGGTTAGTGGGAACTCCTACGAGCAGTACTTC. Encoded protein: CASSLVSGNSYEQYF.

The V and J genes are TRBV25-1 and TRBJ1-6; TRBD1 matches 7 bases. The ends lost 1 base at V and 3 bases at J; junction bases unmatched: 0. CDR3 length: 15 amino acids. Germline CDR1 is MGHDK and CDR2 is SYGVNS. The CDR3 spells CASSESGGYNSPLHF. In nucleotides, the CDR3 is TGTGCCAGCAGTGAATCAGGGGGCTATAATTCACCCCTCCACTTT.

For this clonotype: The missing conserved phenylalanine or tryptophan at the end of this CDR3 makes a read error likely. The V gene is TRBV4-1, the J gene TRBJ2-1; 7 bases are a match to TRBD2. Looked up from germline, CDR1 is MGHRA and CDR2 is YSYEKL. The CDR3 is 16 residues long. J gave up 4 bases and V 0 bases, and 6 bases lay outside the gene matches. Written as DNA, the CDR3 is TGCGCCAGCAGCCAAGATGGAAGCGGGGAGTACAATGAGCAGTTCCTC. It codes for CASSQDGSGEYNEQFL.

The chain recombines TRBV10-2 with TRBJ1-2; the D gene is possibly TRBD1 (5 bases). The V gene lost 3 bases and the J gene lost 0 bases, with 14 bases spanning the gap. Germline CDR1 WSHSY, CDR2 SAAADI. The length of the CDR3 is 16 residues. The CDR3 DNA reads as TGCGCCAGCAGTGATTGGGGGAAGTTAGCTAACTATGGCTACACCTTC. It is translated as CASSDWGKLANYGYTF.

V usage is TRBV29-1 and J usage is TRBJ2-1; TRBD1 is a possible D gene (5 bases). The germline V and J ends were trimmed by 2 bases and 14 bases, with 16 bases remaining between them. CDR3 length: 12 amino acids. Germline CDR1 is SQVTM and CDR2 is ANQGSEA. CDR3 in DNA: TGCAGCGTTGAAACCCGACAGCACCTCGAGTTCTTC. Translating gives CSVETRQHLEFF.

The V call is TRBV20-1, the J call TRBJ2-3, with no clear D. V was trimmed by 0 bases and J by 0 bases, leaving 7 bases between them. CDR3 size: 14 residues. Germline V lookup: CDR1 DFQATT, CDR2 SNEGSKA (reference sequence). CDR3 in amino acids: CSARDTSSTDTQYF. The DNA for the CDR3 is TGCAGTGCTAGAGACACTTCTAGCACAGATACGCAGTATTTT.

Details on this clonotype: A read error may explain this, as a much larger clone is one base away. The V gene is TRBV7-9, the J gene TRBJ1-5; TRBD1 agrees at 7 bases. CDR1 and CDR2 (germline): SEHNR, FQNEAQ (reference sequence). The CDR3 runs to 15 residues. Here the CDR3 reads CASSRLFGDSQPQHF. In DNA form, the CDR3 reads TGCGCCAGCAGCCGCCTGTTTGGGGACAGTCAGCCCCAGCATTTT. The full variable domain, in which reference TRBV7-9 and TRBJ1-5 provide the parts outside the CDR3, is DTGVSQNPRHKITKRGQNVTFRCDPISEHNRLYWYRQTLGQGPEFLTYFQNEAQLEKSRLLSDRFSAERPKGSFSTLEIQRTEQGDSAMYLCASSRLFGDSQPQHFGDGTRLSIL.

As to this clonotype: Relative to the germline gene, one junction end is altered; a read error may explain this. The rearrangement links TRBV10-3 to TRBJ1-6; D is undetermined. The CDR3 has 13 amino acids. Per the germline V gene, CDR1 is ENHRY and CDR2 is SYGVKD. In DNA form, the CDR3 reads TGTGCCAGCAGTTACGCCGAGAGGAGGCCCCTCCACTTT. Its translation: CASSYAERRPLHF.

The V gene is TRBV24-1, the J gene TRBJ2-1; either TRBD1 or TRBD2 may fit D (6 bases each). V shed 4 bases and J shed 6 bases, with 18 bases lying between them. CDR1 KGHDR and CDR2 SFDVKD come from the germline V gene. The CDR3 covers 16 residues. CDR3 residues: CATSEFTGTPPNEQFF. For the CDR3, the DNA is TGTGCCACCAGTGAATTCACAGGGACTCCACCCAATGAGCAGTTCTTC.